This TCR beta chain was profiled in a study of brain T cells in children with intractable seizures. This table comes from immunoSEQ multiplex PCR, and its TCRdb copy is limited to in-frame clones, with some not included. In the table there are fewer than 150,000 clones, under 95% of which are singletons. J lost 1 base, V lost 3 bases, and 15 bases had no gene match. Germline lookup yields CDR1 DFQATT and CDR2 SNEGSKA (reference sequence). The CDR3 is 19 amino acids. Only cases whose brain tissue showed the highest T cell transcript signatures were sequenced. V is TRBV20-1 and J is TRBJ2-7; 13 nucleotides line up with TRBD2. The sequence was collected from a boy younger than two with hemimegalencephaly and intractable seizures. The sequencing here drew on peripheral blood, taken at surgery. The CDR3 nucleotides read TGCAGTGCTAGTCCCTACTTACTAGCGGGAGGGCCTACATCCTACGAGCAGTACTTC. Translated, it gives CSASPYLLAGGPTSYEQYF.